These 26 T cell receptor beta chains were sequenced from one sample in a study of tumor and adjacent non-tumor tissue in lung cancer. The template was RNA from unsorted bulk tissue. A modified ARM-PCR protocol with three rounds of nested PCR amplified TCRbeta. Each CDR3 protein is one row after TCRdb ran MiXCR on the multiplex PCR reads. The sample lists roughly 200,000 distinct CDR3 sequences, around 70% occurring once. Sequencing was carried out using lung tumor tissue. These receptors were taken from a man in his sixties with non-small cell lung cancer.

The chain is built from TRBV12-3 or TRBV12-4 and TRBJ2-7, with D perhaps matching TRBD1 or TRBD2 (5 bases each). The CDR3 has 12 amino acids. Deletions cut 10 bases from V and 6 bases from J, with 16 bases between. The CDR3, as DNA: TGTGCCAATAGTGGGGCGGGCTCCGAGCAGTACTTC. Translated, it gives CANSGAGSEQYF.

This clonotype was detected a few times. One end of the junction fails to match germline, which may point to a read error. V usage is TRBV5-6 and J usage is TRBJ2-4; D unresolved. The germline CDR1 and CDR2 sequences are SGHDT and YYEEEE. This CDR3 contains 12 residues. The CDR3 sequence: CASSLNRVGVDF. The CDR3 coding sequence is TGTGCCAGCAGCTTGAATAGGGTCGGAGTCGACTTC.

Regarding this clonotype: A read error may account for a junction end that differs from germline. The chain couples TRBV30 to TRBJ2-3; TRBD2 aligns across 10 bases. There are 15 residues in the CDR3. CDR1 is GTSNPN and CDR2 is SVGIG in the germline V gene (reference sequence). CDR3 sequence: CASILAGGSLDTQYF. In nucleotides, the CDR3 is TGTGCCTCGATATTAGCGGGGGGCTCGCTAGATACGCAATATTTT.

The chain links TRBV6-2 or TRBV6-3 to TRBJ2-7; D might be TRBD2 (5 bases). The CDR3 consists of 15 residues. CDR1 is MNHEY, CDR2 SVGEGT, per germline. V was pared by 0 bases and J by 9 bases, with 18 bases between. CDR3 nucleotide sequence: TGTGCCAGCAGTTACTCAGGGCAAACCGGGGTCGTGCAGTACTTC. Residues: CASSYSGQTGVVQYF.

Of note for this clonotype: The CDR3 does not close with the conserved phenylalanine or tryptophan, likely indicating a read error. V is TRBV11-2 and J is TRBJ2-5, with D perhaps given as TRBD1 or TRBD2 (6 bases each). The CDR3 runs 17 residues. CDR1 is SGHAT, CDR2 FQNNGV, per germline. The CDR3: CASSLVPRGTIQETQYS. CDR3 nucleotide sequence: TGTGCCAGTAGCTTAGTACCCCGCGGGACAATCCAAGAGACCCAGTACTCC.

V gene TRBV12-3 or TRBV12-4 combines with J gene TRBJ2-2, with 9 bases fitting TRBD1. V trimming: 6 bases; J trimming: 5 bases; junction bases outside the gene matches: 4. The CDR3 has 14 amino acids. The CDR3 nucleotides read TGTGCCAGCAGGCAGGGACAGGGAACCGGGGAGCTGTTTTTT. It codes for CASRQGQGTGELFF.

Note on this clonotype: One end of the junction is discordant with germline, which a read error may explain. The chain couples TRBV6-5 to TRBJ2-5, with 8 nucleotides matching TRBD2. From germline, CDR1 is MNHEY and CDR2 SVGAGI. The CDR3 has 13 amino acids. DNA for the CDR3: TGTGCCAGCAGACTCGGGGGGGGCGATACCCAATACTTC. Amino acid sequence: CASRLGGGDTQYF.

This clonotype has ten or more counts. V usage is TRBV20-1 and J usage is TRBJ2-3; 8 nucleotides line up with TRBD2. Trimming took 5 bases from V and 0 from J; bases not matched to a gene: 7. The CDR3 contains 15 residues. Germline CDR1 and CDR2: DFQATT and SNEGSKA (reference sequence). This CDR3 is CSAAGGATSTDTQYF. CDR3 coding DNA: TGCAGTGCTGCGGGGGGCGCGACTAGCACAGATACGCAGTATTTT.

To note about this clonotype: A single base separates this from a much larger clone, so it may be a read error. J is TRBJ1-1 and V is TRBV6-1; unclear D gene. The germline V gene has CDR1 MNHNS and CDR2 SASEGT. CDR3 size: 15 residues. The CDR3, as DNA: TGTGCCAGGAGTGAGAATTGGGGTTCGAACACTGAAGCTTTCTTT. It encodes CARSENWGSNTEAFF.

Turning to this clonotype: A much larger clone differs by one base, so this may be a read error. This chain connects TRBV6-5 to TRBJ2-4; weak D call: TRBD1 (6 bases). The CDR3 length is 16 residues. Germline V gene data show CDR1 as MNHEY and CDR2 as SVGAGI. This chain's CDR3 is CACRPGTPLAKNIQYF. CDR3 bases: TGTGCCTGCAGACCCGGGACACCTCTAGCCAAAAACATTCAGTACTTC.

V and J are TRBV11-1 and TRBJ1-2; a weak D match, TRBD1 (5 bases). CDR1 is SGHAT and CDR2 is FQDESV in the germline V gene (reference sequence). This CDR3 has 14 amino acids. CDR3: CISSHRGSGYGYTF. The CDR3 nucleotides are TGTATCAGCAGCCATAGGGGCAGTGGCTATGGCTACACCTTC.

Regarding this clonotype: A much more abundant neighbour one base away suggests this may be a read error. The V gene is TRBV20-1, the J gene TRBJ2-5; D call uncertain. The CDR3 is 13 amino acids. The germline gives CDR1 DFQATT, CDR2 SNEGSKA (reference sequence). This CDR3 reads CSARENSQESQYF. DNA for the CDR3: TGCAGTGCTAGAGAGAATAGCCAAGAGTCCCAGTACTTC.

In regard to this clonotype: A read error may explain this, as a much larger clone is one base away. The chain joins TRBV20-1 to TRBJ2-3, with D possibly being TRBD2 (5 bases). Germline V gene data show CDR1 as DFQATT and CDR2 as SNEGSKA (reference sequence). V was trimmed by 7 bases and J by 4 bases, leaving 9 bases between them. This CDR3 has 11 amino acids. CDR3 amino acids: CSGLWADTQYF. CDR3 nucleotides: TGCAGTGGACTATGGGCAGATACGCAGTATTTT.

Details on this clonotype: Compared with germline, one end of the junction differs, possibly owing to a read error. This sequence joins TRBV28 and TRBJ2-7; 7 bases map to TRBD2. Germline values: CDR1 MDHEN, CDR2 SYDVKM. The length of the CDR3 is 17 residues. This CDR3 is CANSLFGTIGRLYEQYF. CDR3 in DNA: TGTGCCAACAGTTTATTTGGGACTATCGGGAGACTCTACGAGCAGTACTTC.

About this clonotype itself: At one end the junction does not follow the germline gene, possibly because of a read error. The chain recombines TRBV11-2 with TRBJ2-1, with a tentative D call TRBD2 (5 bases). The CDR3 covers 14 residues. Germline V gives CDR1 SGHAT, CDR2 FQNNGV. CDR3 residues: CASSWVGGYNDQFF. In nucleotides, the CDR3 is TGTGCCAGCAGCTGGGTAGGAGGCTACAATGACCAGTTCTTC.

This clonotype was seen a single time. The V call is TRBV20-1, the J call TRBJ2-5, with D possibly being TRBD1 or TRBD2 (6 bases each). Trimming removed 0 bases at V and 3 bases at J, with 23 bases between. CDR1 is DFQATT, CDR2 SNEGSKA, per germline (reference sequence). The CDR3 loop spans 18 amino acids. CDR3 nucleotide sequence: TGCAGTGCTAGAGATCTTACTAACGGGGGCCGAACTAAAGAGACCCAGTACTTC. This encodes CSARDLTNGGRTKETQYF.

This clonotype was counted once. J is TRBJ1-5 and V is TRBV28; D is perhaps TRBD1 (6 bases). The CDR3 length is 16 residues. Trimming took 6 bases from V and 4 from J, leaving 19 bases between them. Per germline, CDR1 MDHEN and CDR2 SYDVKM. The CDR3 protein is CASSIVAGGQNQPQHF. In DNA form, the CDR3 reads TGTGCCAGCAGCATTGTCGCCGGGGGGCAAAATCAGCCCCAGCATTTT.

With regard to this clonotype: Compared with germline, one end of the junction differs, possibly owing to a read error. The chain links TRBV6-2 or TRBV6-3 to TRBJ2-7; TRBD2 matches at 10 bases. CDR1 MNHEY and CDR2 SVGEGT come from the germline V gene. This CDR3 comprises 18 residues. The DNA of the CDR3 is TGTGCCAGCAGATCGTCCGGGACTAGCGCCTCCTACTCCTGCGAGCAGTACTTC. Translated, it gives CASRSSGTSASYSCEQYF.

Regarding this clonotype: The junction departs from germline at one end; a sequencing error may be responsible. The chain combines TRBV20-1 with TRBJ2-7; TRBD2 matches 8 bases. The length of the CDR3 is 16 residues. Germline V CDR1 and CDR2: DFQATT, SNEGSKA (reference sequence). CDR3 loop: CSVRDGSGGRGYEQYF. CDR3 nucleotides: TGCAGTGTTAGAGACGGGAGCGGGGGCCGCGGCTACGAGCAGTACTTC.

Regarding this clonotype: At one end the junction does not follow the germline gene, possibly because of a read error. The chain links TRBV5-6 to TRBJ1-5; the D gene is possibly TRBD1 (6 bases). In germline, CDR1 is SGHDT, CDR2 YYEEEE. There are 16 residues in the CDR3. Here the CDR3 reads CANSLLGRGSNQPQHF. The CDR3 region has the DNA TGTGCCAACAGCTTGCTGGGCAGGGGTAGCAATCAGCCCCAGCATTTT.

This clonotype was observed a single time. A much larger clone lies one base from this, so it may be a read error. The genes are TRBV5-1 and TRBJ2-1; TRBD1 matches at 8 bases. J gave up 5 bases and V 4 bases, and 5 bases lay outside the gene matches. Germline-derived CDR1 and CDR2 are SGHRS and YFSETQ. The length of the CDR3 is 14 residues. CDR3 sequence: CASSPQGGDNEQFF. In DNA, the CDR3 is TGCGCCAGCAGCCCACAGGGGGGTGACAATGAGCAGTTCTTC. The entire variable domain, with the rest obtained from reference TRBV5-1 and TRBJ2-1, is as follows: KAGVTQTPRYLIKTRGQQVTLSCSPISGHRSVSWYQQTPGQGLQFLFEYFSETQRNKGNFPGRFSGRQFSNSRSEMNVSTLELGDSALYLCASSPQGGDNEQFFGPGTRLTVL.

This clonotype appeared a few times. This chain connects TRBV24-1 to TRBJ2-1; D possibly uses TRBD1 or TRBD2 (5 bases each). Trimming stripped 2 bases from V and 5 bases from J, with 12 bases between. Germline CDR1 and CDR2: KGHDR and SFDVKD. The CDR3 loop spans 15 amino acids. The CDR3, as DNA: TGTGCCACCAGTGATTGGGGGAGTAGCGACAATGAGCAGTTCTTC. It translates to CATSDWGSSDNEQFF.

Turning to this clonotype: One base away lies a much larger clone, so this may be a sequencing read error. In nucleotides, the CDR3 is TGCAGTGCAATACAGGGACTAGCGGAAGGAGGGCAGTTCTTC. Translating it yields CSAIQGLAEGGQFF. The chain joins TRBV20-1 to TRBJ2-1, with 11 bases identical to TRBD2. Trimming cost V 6 bases and J 12 bases; bases outside gene matches: 13. CDR3 size: 14 residues. CDR1 and CDR2 from the germline V gene are DFQATT and SNEGSKA (reference sequence).

Concerning this clonotype: Since no conserved phenylalanine or tryptophan closes the CDR3, a read error is the likely cause. The chain uses TRBV11-1 and TRBJ2-7; 7 bases map to TRBD1. Germline V gene sequence: CDR1 SGHAT, CDR2 FQDESV (reference sequence). V gave up 2 bases and J gave up 6 bases; unmatched junction bases: 7. CDR3 length: 14 amino acids. CDR3 protein: CASSLSGQLCEQYY. CDR3 in DNA: TGTGCCAGCAGCTTATCGGGACAGCTATGCGAGCAGTACTAC.

As to this clonotype: The conserved final phenylalanine or tryptophan is absent from the CDR3, which likely points to a read error. The DNA is left out, because the CDR3 cannot be placed on it with certainty; the CDR3 is given as TCRdb lists it. The chain carries TRBV5-6 and TRBJ1-1; no check of the table's D call, TRBD1, against the DNA was made. A total of 13 residues make up the CDR3, ends included. Per germline, CDR1 SGHDT and CDR2 YYEEEE. The CDR3 is CASSHGQETETFS.

In DNA, the CDR3 is TGTGCCAGTTCGGACAGGAGGGGAGCCTACGAGCAGTACTTC. The encoded protein is CASSDRRGAYEQYF. The chain couples TRBV19 to TRBJ2-7; the D gene is possibly TRBD1 (7 bases). Germline V gene sequence: CDR1 LNHDA, CDR2 SQIVND (reference sequence). This CDR3 region has 14 residues. V lost 8 bases to trimming and J lost 2 bases, with 16 bases between them.